Listed here are 18 T cell receptor beta chains from one sample, sequenced in a study of STAT3 mutations in large granular lymphocyte leukemia. Study-level findings and limits: In T-cell large granular lymphocyte leukemia, about half of patients showed multiple immunodominant subclonotypes.

These receptors' targets are unknown. Libraries were prepared by immunoSEQ multiplex PCR; TCRdb keeps only in-frame clonotypes and omits some of them. This table holds 10,000 to 15,000 clones, about 85% found once. Input material: peripheral blood mononuclear cells. The receptors here all came from a man between 60 and 75 years old with T-cell large granular lymphocyte leukemia. Some clones in this sample may be carry-over from other donors' samples.

The chain carries TRBV5-4 and TRBJ1-6; D is unclear. The V gene's germline CDR1 is SGHNT and CDR2 YYREEE (reference sequence). The CDR3 extends over 16 amino acids. V dropped 4 bases and J dropped 0 bases, with 11 bases sitting between them. CDR3 residues: CASSVLVSSYNSPLHF. DNA for the CDR3: TGTGCCAGCAGCGTACTTGTGAGCTCCTATAATTCACCCCTCCACTTT.

V gene TRBV7-2 combines with J gene TRBJ2-7; D perhaps matches TRBD2 (6 bases). This CDR3 comprises 15 residues. Per germline, CDR1 SGHTA and CDR2 FQGNSA. V lost 7 bases and J 0 bases, leaving 16 bases between the germline ends. The chain's CDR3 is CASTRSGGDSYEQYF. CDR3 coding DNA: TGTGCCAGCACCCGTTCCGGCGGGGACTCCTACGAGCAGTACTTC.

The rearrangement links TRBV4-3 to TRBJ2-7, with a possible D match to TRBD2 (6 bases). Trimming pared 0 bases from V and 0 bases from J, leaving 15 bases between. Germline values: CDR1 LGHNA, CDR2 YSLEER. The CDR3 consists of 17 residues. The CDR3: CASSQDLGGVSSYEQYF. The CDR3 DNA follows: TGCGCCAGCAGCCAAGATCTGGGCGGGGTAAGCTCCTACGAGCAGTACTTC.

This chain joins TRBV19 and TRBJ1-2; TRBD1 might be the D (5 bases). Germline V CDR1 and CDR2: LNHDA, SQIVND (reference sequence). Deletions cut 3 bases from V and 7 bases from J, with 15 bases between. The CDR3 is 14 amino acids. CDR3 in DNA: TGTGCCAGTAGTATGTCCGAGGGGATTGGTGGCTACACCTTC. Its protein is CASSMSEGIGGYTF. Supplemented by reference TRBV19 and TRBJ1-2, the full variable domain reads DGGITQSPKYLFRKEGQNVTLSCEQNLNHDAMYWYRQDPGQGLRLIYYSQIVNDFQKGDIAEGYSVSREKKESFPLTVTSAQKNPTAFYLCASSMSEGIGGYTFGSGTRLTVV.

V is TRBV25-1 and J is TRBJ2-7; D is perhaps TRBD1 (5 bases). V was pared by 5 bases and J by 0 bases, with 14 bases between. The CDR3 is 15 amino acids. Germline V gene data show CDR1 as MGHDK and CDR2 as SYGVNS. CDR3 bases: TGTGCCAGCAGTACCACGGACATAAGCTCCTACGAGCAGTACTTC. This gives the protein CASSTTDISSYEQYF.

The chain links TRBV6-4 to TRBJ2-3, with TRBD2 matching 8 bases. The CDR3 totals 15 residues. V gave up 3 bases and J gave up 2 bases; unmatched junction bases: 4. The germline V gene has CDR1 MRHNA and CDR2 SNTAGT. The CDR3 is CASSEEAGATDTQYF. CDR3 nucleotide sequence: TGTGCCAGCAGTGAAGAAGCGGGAGCCACAGATACGCAGTATTTT.

The rearrangement links TRBV2 to TRBJ2-3, with TRBD1 matching 10 bases. Germline loops: CDR1 SNHLY, CDR2 FYNNEI. V dropped 7 bases and J dropped 2; count of bases not matched to a gene: 6. This CDR3 has 15 residues. The CDR3 DNA sequence: TGTGCCAGCATCTGGGACAGGGGAGACACAGATACGCAGTATTTT. Encoded protein: CASIWDRGDTDTQYF.

The chain recombines TRBV2 with TRBJ1-1; D not resolved. Trimming left V 4 bases short and J 4 bases short, with 13 bases between. The germline gives CDR1 SNHLY, CDR2 FYNNEI. The CDR3 is made up of 14 amino acids. The CDR3: CASSVDGESTEAFF. In nucleotides, the CDR3 is TGTGCCAGCAGTGTTGATGGGGAGTCCACTGAAGCTTTCTTT.

V is TRBV11-2 and J is TRBJ1-4; no clear D gene. Germline V gives CDR1 SGHAT, CDR2 FQNNGV. V was cut by 5 bases and J by 6 bases, with 19 bases left in between. This CDR3 region has 16 residues. The CDR3 DNA reads as TGTGCCAGCAGCCCTCATACATGGGTTGGGGATGAAAAACTGTTTTTT. This encodes CASSPHTWVGDEKLFF.

This rearrangement joins TRBV30 to TRBJ2-3; D might be TRBD2 (5 bases). Trimming left V 1 base short and J 2 bases short, with 10 bases between. Germline values: CDR1 GTSNPN, CDR2 SVGIG (reference sequence). The CDR3 contains 14 residues. The DNA for the CDR3 is TGTGCCTGGAGTGCGGGAATAACCACAGATACGCAGTATTTT. It yields the protein CAWSAGITTDTQYF. Full variable domain (rest looked up from reference TRBV30 and TRBJ2-3): SQTIHQWPATLVQPVGSPLSLECTVEGTSNPNLYWYRQAAGRGLQLLFYSVGIGQISSEVPQNLSASRPQDRQFILSSKKLLLSDSGFYLCAWSAGITTDTQYFGPGTRLTVL.

This clone was detected a few times. V gene TRBV29-1 combines with J gene TRBJ2-7; 10 bases fit TRBD1. CDR3 length equals 14 residues. The germline CDR1 and CDR2 sequences are SQVTM and ANQGSEA. The V gene end was trimmed by 4 bases and the J gene end by 2 bases; junction bases not matched to a gene: 5. CDR3 DNA: TGCAGCGTTGGGGGAGGACAGGGGGCCTACGAGCAGTACTTC. Translating gives CSVGGGQGAYEQYF.

The V call is TRBV29-1, the J call TRBJ2-7, with 14 positions matching TRBD2. V lost 4 bases, J lost 0 bases, and 17 bases stayed unmatched. Germline V CDR1 and CDR2: SQVTM, ANQGSEA. The CDR3 is 20 residues long. CDR3 residues: CSVVLVFPGLAGDSSYEQYF. DNA of the CDR3: TGCAGCGTTGTCCTCGTCTTTCCGGGACTAGCGGGGGATAGCTCCTACGAGCAGTACTTC.

V gene TRBV11-3 combines with J gene TRBJ1-1, with D perhaps matching TRBD1 (5 bases). Germline V gene data show CDR1 as SGHNT and CDR2 as YENEEA. The CDR3 spans 15 residues. V was cut by 5 bases and J by 0 bases, with 13 bases left in between. CDR3 in DNA: TGTGCCAGCAGCCCTGGGGGGGAATTGAACACTGAAGCTTTCTTT. This gives the protein CASSPGGELNTEAFF.

The chain is built from TRBV7-9 and TRBJ2-5, with TRBD2 as a possible D gene (6 bases). CDR1 SEHNR and CDR2 FQNEAQ come from the germline V gene (reference sequence). This CDR3 is 15 amino acids long. V was pared by 1 base and J by 2 bases, with 11 bases between. DNA for the CDR3: TGTGCCAGCAGCTTAGGCCGACGGGGGCAAGAGACCCAGTACTTC. Residues: CASSLGRRGQETQYF. The full variable domain, rest sourced from reference TRBV7-9 and TRBJ2-5, is DTGVSQNPRHKITKRGQNVTFRCDPISEHNRLYWYRQTLGQGPEFLTYFQNEAQLEKSRLLSDRFSAERPKGSFSTLEIQRTEQGDSAMYLCASSLGRRGQETQYFGPGTRLLVL.

The chain uses TRBV12-5 and TRBJ1-5, with 11 positions matching TRBD1. V was pared by 7 bases and J by 7 bases, with 6 bases of the junction left unmatched. Germline CDR1 reads LGHNT; CDR2 reads FRNRAP. The CDR3 covers 14 residues. The CDR3 bases are TGTGCTAGTGCCGCGGGGGACAGGGGGCAGCCCCAGCATTTT. Translated: CASAAGDRGQPQHF.

The V call is TRBV18, the J call TRBJ2-1, with TRBD2 matching over 7 bases. V lost 4 bases, J lost 10 bases, and 7 bases stayed unmatched. This CDR3 is built from 13 residues. From germline, CDR1 is KGHSH and CDR2 LQKENI. The CDR3 reads CASSLGTSDEQFF. The CDR3 DNA reads as TGTGCCAGCTCACTGGGTACTAGCGACGAGCAGTTCTTC.

The chain recombines TRBV21-1 with TRBJ2-2. TRBV21-1 is given as a pseudogene. The CDR3 length is 13 residues. CDR3 in DNA: TGTGCCAGACTACGGGCCGACACCGGGGAGCTGTTTTTT. Protein sequence: CARLRADTGELFF.

In the case of this clone: The junction differs from germline at one of its ends, possibly a read error. This chain joins TRBV7-6 and TRBJ2-7; D is undetermined. Germline CDR1 SGHVS, CDR2 FNYEAQ. The CDR3 runs to 12 residues. The CDR3 region is CASSLGSFEQYF. The CDR3 DNA sequence: TGTGCCAGCAGCTTAGGATCCTTCGAGCAGTACTTC.